The entry below gives a single TCR beta chain sequence along with its context. These data originate in a study of OX40 agonist ivuxolimab in advanced cancers. Profiled with immunoSEQ multiplex PCR; TCRdb holds only in-frame clones, not every one. The repertoire has 15,000 to 20,000 clones, 72% of them found once; the top ten carry approximately 24%. V dropped 4 bases and J dropped 2; count of bases not matched to a gene: 16. Germline V gene sequence: CDR1 SGHTA, CDR2 FQGNSA. CDR3 length: 19 amino acids. This material consisted of CD4+ or CD8+ T cells sorted from blood, taken in a trial of the OX40 agonist ivuxolimab. This chain uses TRBV7-2 with TRBJ1-2, with TRBD1 matching over 10 bases. This TCR was sampled from an adult with an advanced solid tumor such as melanoma, head and neck, liver or kidney cancer. The CDR3: CASSSSAGTGEGGNYGYTF. The CDR3 DNA follows: TGTGCCAGCAGCTCGTCGGCCGGGACAGGGGAAGGGGGAAACTATGGCTACACCTTC.